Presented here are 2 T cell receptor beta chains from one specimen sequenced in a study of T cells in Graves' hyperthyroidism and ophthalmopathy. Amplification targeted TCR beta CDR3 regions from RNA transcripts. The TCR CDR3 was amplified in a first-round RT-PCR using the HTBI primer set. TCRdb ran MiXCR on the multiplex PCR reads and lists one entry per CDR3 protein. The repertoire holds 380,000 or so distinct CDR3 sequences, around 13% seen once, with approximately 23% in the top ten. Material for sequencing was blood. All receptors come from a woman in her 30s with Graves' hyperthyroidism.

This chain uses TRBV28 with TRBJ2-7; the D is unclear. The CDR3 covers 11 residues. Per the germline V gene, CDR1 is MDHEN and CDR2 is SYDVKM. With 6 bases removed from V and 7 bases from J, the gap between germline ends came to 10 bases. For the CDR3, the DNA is TGTGCCAGCAGCTGGTCGGCAGAGCAGTACTTC. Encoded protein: CASSWSAEQYF.

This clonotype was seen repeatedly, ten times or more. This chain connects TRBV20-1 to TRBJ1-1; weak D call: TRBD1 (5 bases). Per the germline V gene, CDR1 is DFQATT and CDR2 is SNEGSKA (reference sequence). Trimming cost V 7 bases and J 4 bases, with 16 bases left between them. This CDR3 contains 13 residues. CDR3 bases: TGCAGTGGTTGGGACCTGGCTGGCACTGAAGCTTTCTTT. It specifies CSGWDLAGTEAFF.